The 17 T cell receptor beta chains listed next were all sequenced from one sample in a study of CXCR3-negative and CXCR3-positive naive CD8 T cells. cDNA libraries for TRB were generated by 5' RACE incorporating UMI labels. TCRdb reanalyzed the 5' RACE reads, giving one entry per CDR3 protein sequence and no DNA. The table for this sample gives some 130,000 distinct CDR3 sequences. Material: naive CXCR3- CD8+ T cells from blood. Described subset: CD45RO-CCR7+CD27+CD95- naive CD8+ T cells lacking CXCR3 (TNR3-). These receptors came from a human donor in good health. Some clones in this sample may be carry-over from other donors' samples.

The gene calls are TRBV25-1 and TRBJ2-2; TCRdb gives TRBD2 as the D gene, but with no DNA this cannot be confirmed. The CDR3 sequence is 13 residues long. CDR1 MGHDK and CDR2 SYGVNS come from the germline V gene. CDR3 protein: CASSWTETGELFF.

This chain joins TRBV7-8 and TRBJ2-1; the TRBD2 assignment by TCRdb is unverifiable without DNA. CDR1 is SGHVS and CDR2 is FQNEAQ in the germline V gene. The CDR3 length is 15 residues. The CDR3 region is CASSSSGTRDNEQFF.

The chain couples TRBV7-9 to TRBJ1-1; TCRdb selects TRBD1, and the lack of DNA leaves this call unchecked. The germline V gene encodes CDR1 SEHNR and CDR2 FQNEAQ (reference sequence). This CDR3 spans 15 amino acids. CDR3 loop: CASSYLQGLDTEAFF. Full variable domain (remainder filled in from reference TRBV7-9 and TRBJ1-1): DTGVSQNPRHKITKRGQNVTFRCDPISEHNRLYWYRQTLGQGPEFLTYFQNEAQLEKSRLLSDRFSAERPKGSFSTLEIQRTEQGDSAMYLCASSYLQGLDTEAFFGQGTRLTVV.

The V gene is TRBV28, the J gene TRBJ2-5; the TCRdb D gene call, TRBD2, has no DNA to confirm it. CDR1 is MDHEN, CDR2 SYDVKM, per germline. The CDR3 covers 16 residues. This chain's CDR3 is CASSLGTGREQETQYF. Filled out from reference TRBV28 and TRBJ2-5, the complete variable domain reads DVKVTQSSRYLVKRTGEKVFLECVQDMDHENMFWYRQDPGLGLRLIYFSYDVKMKEKGDIPEGYSVSREKKERFSLILESASTNQTSMYLCASSLGTGREQETQYFGPGTRLLVL.

The rearrangement links TRBV9 to TRBJ1-2. Germline CDR1 reads SGDLS; CDR2 reads YYNGEE. The CDR3 has 16 amino acids. CDR3 sequence: CASSIGGHPTSYGYTF.

The chain joins TRBV5-6 to TRBJ2-7; TCRdb selects TRBD1, and the lack of DNA leaves this call unchecked. The CDR3 has 15 residues. Germline-derived CDR1 and CDR2 are SGHDT and YYEEEE. The CDR3 loop is CASSPWTGTVYEQYF.

This chain connects TRBV19 to TRBJ1-5; TCRdb outputs TRBD1, but without DNA this stays unchecked. The CDR3 consists of 14 residues. CDR1 is LNHDA and CDR2 is SQIVND in the germline V gene (reference sequence). The CDR3 is CASRRTGSLEPQHF.

The chain links TRBV27 to TRBJ2-7; TCRdb designates TRBD1, a call that cannot be tested without DNA. This CDR3 has 11 residues. The V gene's germline CDR1 is MNHEY and CDR2 SMNVEV (reference sequence). CDR3 residues: CASTAGDEQYF.

The chain's CDR3 is CASSIDSGKGYTEAFF. The V and J genes are TRBV19 and TRBJ1-1. Germline V CDR1 and CDR2: LNHDA, SQIVND (reference sequence). CDR3 length: 16 amino acids. Complete variable domain (other parts from reference TRBV19 and TRBJ1-1): DGGITQSPKYLFRKEGQNVTLSCEQNLNHDAMYWYRQDPGQGLRLIYYSQIVNDFQKGDIAEGYSVSREKKESFPLTVTSAQKNPTAFYLCASSIDSGKGYTEAFFGQGTRLTVV.

This chain connects TRBV5-1 to TRBJ2-7. The CDR3 runs to 15 residues. The germline V gene encodes CDR1 SGHRS and CDR2 YFSETQ. The CDR3 here is CASSLTSGRSYEQYF.

V gene TRBV9 combines with J gene TRBJ1-2; as DNA is missing, the TRBD1 call by TCRdb cannot be tested. The CDR3 consists of 15 residues. In germline, CDR1 is SGDLS, CDR2 YYNGEE. The CDR3 reads CASSMSQGWDYSYTF.

V gene TRBV12-3 or TRBV12-4 combines with J gene TRBJ1-2; TCRdb reports TRBD1, a call that lacks DNA to check it against. The CDR3 contains 15 residues. CDR3 amino acids: CASSLSGPGGYGYTF.

The chain recombines TRBV29-1 with TRBJ1-2; TCRdb outputs TRBD1, but without DNA this stays unchecked. Germline CDR1 is SQVTM and CDR2 is ANQGSEA. CDR3 length equals 15 residues. The CDR3 region is CSVEPRMGLNYGYTF.

The genes are TRBV7-3 and TRBJ2-5; as DNA is missing, the TRBD1 call by TCRdb cannot be tested. CDR1 and CDR2 from the germline V gene are SGHTA and FQGTGA. The CDR3 runs to 15 residues. The CDR3: CASSTGTGAEETQYF.

The chain carries TRBV4-1 and TRBJ2-5; TCRdb names TRBD1, which stays unverified in the absence of DNA. This CDR3 is 15 amino acids long. The germline V gene has CDR1 MGHRA and CDR2 YSYEKL. The CDR3 spells CASSQVGNREETQYF.

The rearrangement uses TRBV12-3 or TRBV12-4 and TRBJ2-3. The CDR3 is made up of 15 amino acids. The CDR3 loop is CASSLAGSSTDTQYF.

V usage is TRBV5-6 and J usage is TRBJ2-1; TCRdb picks TRBD2, but there is no DNA to check that call. Germline V gene lookup returns CDR1 SGHDT and CDR2 YYEEEE. This CDR3 comprises 14 residues. CDR3 region: CASSHLLEADEQFF.